The source of this T cell receptor beta chain is a study of blood T cell repertoires in COVID-19. Study-level background: From T cells, B-cell-depleted T cells, or PBMCs came the material, which was cDNA or gDNA.

The CDR3 is 17 amino acids. Methods used by the authors: Estimation of nucleated cell counts was performed using reference gene primer amplification. The method was immunoSEQ multiplex PCR; TCRdb's version includes in-frame clones alone and lacks a portion of them. For V, J and clone size, that table is used; D and trimming come from the DNA. The sample has 40,000 to 50,000 clones, 86% seen once. The material sequenced was peripheral blood. This sequence originates from a man aged 35 to 55 with active COVID-19. The V and J genes are TRBV21-1 and TRBJ1-6. TRBV21-1 is flagged as a pseudogene. CDR3 residues: CASSKVPDSSYNSPLHF. The CDR3 nucleotides read TGTGCCAGCAGCAAAGTTCCTGACTCCTCCTATAATTCACCCCTCCACTTT.